The entry below gives a single T cell receptor beta chain sequence along with its context. This sample is drawn from a study of OX40 agonist ivuxolimab in advanced cancers. Whole-study context: There were three patients with partial responses, one having hepatocellular carcinoma and two cutaneous melanoma.

The data were produced by immunoSEQ multiplex PCR, yet TCRdb's version contains in-frame clones alone and is incomplete. The table has fewer than 45,000 clones, roughly 82% seen once. Per the germline V gene, CDR1 is WSHSY and CDR2 is SAAADI. The V end was cut by 2 bases, the J end by 0 bases, with 11 bases between. This CDR3 is 16 amino acids long. The chain joins TRBV10-2 to TRBJ2-1; weak D call: TRBD1 (6 bases). This TCR was recovered from an adult with an advanced solid tumor such as melanoma, head and neck, liver or kidney cancer. Sequenced material: CD4+ or CD8+ T cells sorted from blood, taken in a trial of the OX40 agonist ivuxolimab. Here the CDR3 DNA reads TGCGCCAGCAGTGAGGGACAGATGCTCTCCTACAATGAGCAGTTCTTC. It is translated as CASSEGQMLSYNEQFF.